This TCR beta chain is drawn from a study of cytomegalovirus exposure and HLA in healthy donors. It was healthy bone marrow donors who served as donors. The CDR3 contains 16 residues. The germline gives CDR1 SGHAT, CDR2 FQNNGV. Trimming removed 0 bases from V and 5 bases from J; junction bases left unmatched: 8. Primers included in the PCR were 60 Vbeta and 13 Jbeta primers. Data came from immunoSEQ multiplex PCR; TCRdb stores just in-frame clones and leaves some out. The sample yields approximately 95,000 clones, about 80% seen once. The TCR sequence derives from a man between 18 and 35 years old in good health and CMV-seropositive. V is TRBV11-2 and J is TRBJ2-7; TRBD1 matches at 9 bases. Sequencing input: PBMCs. CDR3: CASSLDSPNRGHEQYF. The CDR3 nucleotides are TGTGCCAGCAGCTTAGACTCACCAAACAGGGGGCACGAGCAGTACTTC.